This TCR beta chain was documented in a study of cytomegalovirus exposure and HLA in healthy donors. Study summary: As an earlier analysis found, about 179 million T cells yielded some 120 million unique TCR beta sequences. The study, taken as a whole, reports: Certain sequence variants were highly shared and formed a cluster, and this cluster was likely a sequencing artifact. Cytomegalovirus association was assigned to 150 to 200 TCR beta chains.

PCR employed 60 Vbeta and 13 Jbeta primers. Sequencing was performed with immunoSEQ multiplex PCR; in TCRdb, only in-frame clones are kept and a portion is missing. The table records fewer than 85,000 clones, under 80% of them present only once. This clone appeared a few times. Antigen unknown. The germline V and J ends were trimmed by 2 bases and 1 base, with 4 bases remaining between them. This CDR3 has 14 amino acids. Germline CDR1 SGDLS, CDR2 YYNGEE. The sequence came from a man in his fifties or sixties in good health and CMV-seropositive. Material: PBMCs. V gene TRBV9 combines with J gene TRBJ2-6; D remains unclear. The chain's CDR3 is CASSVTSGANVLTF. The CDR3 region has the DNA TGTGCCAGCAGCGTCACTTCTGGGGCCAACGTCCTGACTTTC.